These 14 T cell receptor beta chains were sequenced from one sample in a study of cytomegalovirus exposure and HLA in healthy donors. Sequencing used immunoSEQ multiplex PCR; TCRdb keeps in-frame clones, though not all of them. The table has around 300,000 clones, approximately 86% seen once. The sample consisted of PBMCs. Receptors were obtained from a man aged 25-45 years in good health and CMV-seronegative.

CDR3 coding DNA: TGTGCCAGCAGCCAACTAGCGGGGGGCTCCGGTGAGCAGTTCTTC. Its protein is CASSQLAGGSGEQFF. The genes are TRBV7-6 and TRBJ2-1; 12 bases map to TRBD2. Germline V lookup: CDR1 SGHVS, CDR2 FNYEAQ. The V segment lost 5 bases and the J segment 9 bases; nucleotides outside the gene matches: 8. This CDR3 is 15 amino acids long.

The genes are TRBV30 and TRBJ2-7; D is unresolved. Between the trimmed V and J ends, which lost 2 bases and 3 bases, there was a span of 5 bases. The CDR3 contains 11 residues. Germline-derived CDR1 and CDR2 are GTSNPN and SVGIG (reference sequence). The DNA of the CDR3 is TGTGCCTGGAGTTACTTCTACGAGCAGTACTTC. It translates to CAWSYFYEQYF.

J is TRBJ1-2 and V is TRBV7-9; 8 positions agree with TRBD1. There are 13 residues in the CDR3. Trimming cost V 2 bases and J 8 bases; bases outside gene matches: 4. In germline, CDR1 is SEHNR, CDR2 FQNEAQ (reference sequence). The CDR3: CASSLTQGAGYTF. The CDR3, as DNA: TGTGCCAGCAGCTTAACCCAGGGGGCCGGCTACACCTTC.

The chain is built from TRBV5-1 and TRBJ2-5; D gene ambiguous. From germline, CDR1 is SGHRS and CDR2 YFSETQ. V gave up 1 base and J gave up 1 base, with 17 bases separating them. The CDR3 has 17 residues. Here the CDR3 DNA reads TGCGCCAGCAGCTTGATTATGCCACTCTACCTCCAAGAGACCCAGTACTTC. This translates into CASSLIMPLYLQETQYF. Together with reference TRBV5-1 and TRBJ2-5, the CDR3 gives the full variable domain: KAGVTQTPRYLIKTRGQQVTLSCSPISGHRSVSWYQQTPGQGLQFLFEYFSETQRNKGNFPGRFSGRQFSNSRSEMNVSTLELGDSALYLCASSLIMPLYLQETQYFGPGTRLLVL.

The chain has TRBV15 and TRBJ1-2; 11 nucleotides agree with TRBD1. Unmatched junction bases numbered 15, after V lost 4 bases and J lost 5 bases. The CDR3 covers 18 residues. The germline V gene encodes CDR1 LNHNV and CDR2 YYDKDF (reference sequence). The CDR3: CATSNLRTGGSGGYGYTF. Written as DNA, the CDR3 is TGTGCCACCAGCAACCTGAGGACAGGGGGCAGCGGGGGATATGGCTACACCTTC.

The gene calls are TRBV6-1 and TRBJ1-2, with D unclear. The germline V gene has CDR1 MNHNS and CDR2 SASEGT. CDR3 length: 14 amino acids. V was clipped by 7 bases and J by 6 bases, with 18 bases between them. This chain's CDR3 is CASTSTAYLNGYTF. The CDR3 DNA sequence: TGTGCCAGCACCTCTACCGCCTACCTGAATGGCTACACCTTC.

The chain recombines TRBV6-1 with TRBJ2-1, with 8 bases aligning to TRBD2. The length of the CDR3 is 16 residues. Trimming removed 1 base from V and 7 bases from J; junction bases left unmatched: 9. The germline gives CDR1 MNHNS, CDR2 SASEGT. CDR3 DNA: TGTGCCAGCAGTGAAGTTTCCGGGACTAGGGGAAATGAGCAGTTCTTC. Protein sequence: CASSEVSGTRGNEQFF.

The V gene is TRBV14, the J gene TRBJ2-4; TRBD1 might be the D (5 bases). There are 14 residues in the CDR3. Trimming cost V 5 bases and J 8 bases, with 16 bases left between them. Germline values: CDR1 SGHDN, CDR2 FVKESK. CDR3 region: CASSYRGLRDIQYF. The CDR3 DNA sequence: TGTGCCAGCAGCTATCGAGGTCTCAGGGACATTCAGTACTTC.

A single count supports this clone. The chain joins TRBV27 to TRBJ1-6; weak D call: TRBD1 (6 bases). CDR1 and CDR2 from the germline V gene are MNHEY and SMNVEV (reference sequence). CDR3 length equals 16 residues. V dropped 5 bases and J dropped 8 bases, with 19 bases sitting between them. In DNA, the CDR3 is TGTGCCAGCAGTGAGGTACAGGGAGGGGCTGATTCACCCCTCCACTTT. Translation gives CASSEVQGGADSPLHF.

The chain joins TRBV18 to TRBJ2-5, with 10 bases fitting TRBD2. After removal of 5 bases from V and 4 bases from J, the junction contained 16 bases not matched to a gene. The CDR3 spans 18 residues. Germline CDR1 reads KGHSH; CDR2 reads LQKENI. The CDR3 coding sequence is TGTGCCAGCTCAAGTGCTAGCGGGGGCCTTTTTACGTCAGAGACCCAGTACTTC. Translating gives CASSSASGGLFTSETQYF.

The chain uses TRBV29-1 and TRBJ1-1; 8 bases are a match to TRBD1. The germline V gene has CDR1 SQVTM and CDR2 ANQGSEA. The CDR3 is 11 amino acids. V gave up 8 bases and J gave up 6 bases; unmatched junction bases: 5. In DNA form, the CDR3 reads TGCAGCACAGCAGGGGGCCCTGAAGCTTTCTTT. Translation: CSTAGGPEAFF.

This chain connects TRBV19 to TRBJ2-1; D unclear. Trimming removed 2 bases from V and 1 base from J, with 3 bases in between. CDR3 length equals 13 residues. CDR1 is LNHDA, CDR2 SQIVND, per germline (reference sequence). The DNA of the CDR3 is TGTGCCAGTAGTATACCATCCTACAATGAGCAGTTCTTC. It yields the protein CASSIPSYNEQFF.

The sample holds one count of this clone. V and J are TRBV7-9 and TRBJ2-5; 9 bases fit TRBD1. The CDR3 covers 16 residues. CDR1 and CDR2 from the germline V gene are SEHNR and FQNEAQ (reference sequence). With V trimmed by 5 bases and J by 1 base, 8 bases remained unmatched. In DNA form, the CDR3 reads TGTGCCAGCAGCGCATACAGGGGGCGAAGCCAAGAGACCCAGTACTTC. It yields the protein CASSAYRGRSQETQYF. Supplemented by reference TRBV7-9 and TRBJ2-5, the full variable domain reads DTGVSQNPRHKITKRGQNVTFRCDPISEHNRLYWYRQTLGQGPEFLTYFQNEAQLEKSRLLSDRFSAERPKGSFSTLEIQRTEQGDSAMYLCASSAYRGRSQETQYFGPGTRLLVL.

The chain has TRBV27 and TRBJ1-4; D perhaps matches TRBD1 (5 bases). Trimming cost V 5 bases and J 0 bases, with 16 bases left between them. Germline V gives CDR1 MNHEY, CDR2 SMNVEV (reference sequence). The CDR3 is 17 amino acids. DNA of the CDR3: TGTGCCAGCAGTGGGCCGGGACTAGGAGCAACTAATGAAAAACTGTTTTTT. Amino acid sequence: CASSGPGLGATNEKLFF.